One and the same sample provided the 4 T cell receptor beta chains below, sequenced in a study of blood T cell repertoires in COVID-19. Sequenced by immunoSEQ multiplex PCR; TCRdb stores in-frame clones only, minus some. The sample records approximately 390,000 clones, over 75% being singletons. The sample consisted of PBMCs or T cells enriched from blood (not recorded which). The receptors originated from a woman in her forties with acute COVID-19.

V and J are TRBV30 and TRBJ2-4; 7 bases fit TRBD1. Germline CDR1 GTSNPN, CDR2 SVGIG (reference sequence). After removal of 1 base from V and 0 bases from J, the junction contained 6 bases not matched to a gene. CDR3 size: 16 residues. CDR3 protein: CAWSETGSLAKNIQYF. For the CDR3, the DNA is TGTGCCTGGAGTGAGACAGGGAGTTTAGCCAAAAACATTCAGTACTTC.

This sequence joins TRBV25-1 and TRBJ1-1; TRBD1 might be the D (6 bases). This CDR3 region has 13 residues. Germline CDR1 and CDR2: MGHDK and SYGVNS. V was cut by 10 bases and J by 0 bases, with 12 bases left in between. Here the CDR3 DNA reads TGTGCCACCCAGGGGTCTATGAACACTGAAGCTTTCTTT. It specifies CATQGSMNTEAFF. Full variable domain (missing parts from reference TRBV25-1 and TRBJ1-1): EADIYQTPRYLVIGTGKKITLECSQTMGHDKMYWYQQDPGMELHLIHYSYGVNSTEKGDLSSESTVSRIRTEHFPLTLESARPSHTSQYLCATQGSMNTEAFFGQGTRLTVV.

Only one count was recorded for this clone. The chain joins TRBV4-1 to TRBJ1-2; 7 nucleotides match TRBD1. Trimming at V came to 1 base and at J to 2 bases, leaving 7 bases not matched to a gene. There are 16 residues in the CDR3. The germline CDR1 and CDR2 sequences are MGHRA and YSYEKL. CDR3 sequence: CASSQATTGDNYGYTF. DNA for the CDR3: TGCGCCAGCAGCCAAGCTACAACAGGGGACAACTATGGCTACACCTTC.

V and J are TRBV5-4 and TRBJ2-3; 10 bases line up with TRBD2. This CDR3 has 16 amino acids. The junction had 10 bases not matched to a gene; V was cut back by 4 bases and J by 5 bases. Germline CDR1 and CDR2: SGHNT and YYREEE (reference sequence). The DNA for the CDR3 is TGTGCCAGCAGCGCCACGAGTAGCGGGGGGAAAGATACGCAGTATTTT. Encoded protein: CASSATSSGGKDTQYF.